This TCR beta chain derives from a study of blood T cells in healthy people across ages. After removal of 1 base from V and 3 bases from J, the junction contained 1 base not matched to a gene. Germline V gene lookup returns CDR1 SGHKS and CDR2 YYEKEE (reference sequence). The CDR3 has 13 residues. With a J-beta primer mix and a sample-barcoded 5' primer, a second PCR ran roughly 6 to 12 cycles. TCRdb independently ran MiXCR on the 5' RACE reads; one entry per CDR3 protein. The sample has about 680,000 distinct CDR3 sequences; approximately 50% are singletons. The clonotype was recovered from a woman aged 55 to 70 in good health. The genes are TRBV5-5 and TRBJ2-7; 7 bases match TRBD1. Input material: blood. The CDR3 loop is CASSLYRGYEQYF. CDR3 coding DNA: TGTGCCAGCAGCTTGTACAGGGGCTACGAGCAGTACTTC.